This T cell receptor (beta chain) came from a study of T cell responses to AZD1222 COVID-19 vaccine. TCRdb's copy holds only in-frame clones and misses some; the assay was immunoSEQ multiplex PCR. The top ten hold over 1.2% of the sample, which has 120,000 or so clones, about 90% seen once. From germline, CDR1 is SGHTA and CDR2 FQGNSA. J gave up 6 bases and V 5 bases, and 6 bases lay outside the gene matches. This CDR3 is built from 14 residues. The receptor's source is an adult in good health. The chain couples TRBV7-2 to TRBJ1-5; 8 bases fit TRBD1. This specimen consisted of peripheral blood, obtained on day 0 of AZD1222 vaccination. For the CDR3, the DNA is TGTGCCAGCAGCGCGCAGGGGGCCCGTCAGCCCCAGCATTTT. This codes for CASSAQGARQPQHF. Drawing the rest from reference TRBV7-2 and TRBJ1-5, the complete variable domain is GAGVSQSPSNKVTEKGKDVELRCDPISGHTALYWYRQSLGQGLEFLIYFQGNSAPDKSGLPSDRFSAERTGGSVSTLTIQRTQQEDSAVYLCASSAQGARQPQHFGDGTRLSIL.